The entry below describes one TCR beta chain. Its antigen is undetermined. The read falls 3 residues short of the CDR3 end, and the missing part is taken from the germline J gene. Control and CVID samples contributed equal amounts of genomic DNA. The table came from immunoSEQ multiplex PCR; TCRdb's copy has only in-frame clones and leaves some out. The sample was found to contain some 42,000 clones, and every one recurs. With 0 bases removed from V and 1 base from J, the gap between germline ends came to 16 bases. Germline assignment: CDR1 GTSNPN and CDR2 SVGIG (reference sequence). This CDR3 contains 16 residues. The data are from a study of T cell clonality in common variable immunodeficiency. Study-wide points: Fewer deletions and N-nucleotide insertions were reportedly seen in common variable immunodeficiency TCR beta sequences. T cell subpopulation sequencing would be needed to explain CVID clonality. TCRbeta clonality was increased in CVID versus healthy controls.

This chain links TRBV30 with TRBJ2-7; D perhaps matches TRBD2 (5 bases). Sequenced sample: peripheral blood mononuclear cells. The TCR comes from a human donor with common variable immunodeficiency. The chain's CDR3 is CAWSVPGRRPSYEQYF. The sequenced CDR3 bases are TGTGCCTGGAGTGTACCCGGCAGGAGGCCATCCTACGAG.